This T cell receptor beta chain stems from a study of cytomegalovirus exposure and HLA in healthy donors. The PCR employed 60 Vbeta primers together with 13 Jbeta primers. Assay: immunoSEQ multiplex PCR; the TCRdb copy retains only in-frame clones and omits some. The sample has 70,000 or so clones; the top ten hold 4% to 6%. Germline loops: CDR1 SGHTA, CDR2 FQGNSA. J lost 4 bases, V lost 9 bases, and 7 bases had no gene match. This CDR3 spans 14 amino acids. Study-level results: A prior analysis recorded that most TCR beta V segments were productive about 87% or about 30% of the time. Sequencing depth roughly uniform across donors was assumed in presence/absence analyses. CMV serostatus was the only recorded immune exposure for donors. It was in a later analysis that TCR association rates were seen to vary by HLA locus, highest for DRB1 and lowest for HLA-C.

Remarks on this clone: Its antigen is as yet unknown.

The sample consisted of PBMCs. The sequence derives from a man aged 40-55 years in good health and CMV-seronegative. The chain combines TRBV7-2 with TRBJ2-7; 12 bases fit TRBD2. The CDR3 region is CASGVTSGGYEQYF. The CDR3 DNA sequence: TGTGCCAGTGGGGTTACTAGCGGGGGGTACGAGCAGTACTTC.